The 5 T cell receptor beta chains listed next were all sequenced from one sample in a study of cytomegalovirus exposure and HLA in healthy donors. The study ran its PCR with 60 Vbeta and 13 Jbeta primers. Method: immunoSEQ multiplex PCR; TCRdb's copy keeps in-frame clones and lacks some. The table shows around 130,000 clones, with roughly 82% occurring only once. The sample consisted of PBMCs. All receptors derive from a boy aged 5-17 years in good health and CMV-seronegative.

The chain joins TRBV6-5 to TRBJ2-7; D unclear. CDR1 MNHEY and CDR2 SVGAGI come from the germline V gene. V was pared by 0 bases and J by 0 bases, with 9 bases between. The CDR3 consists of 15 residues. CDR3 protein: CASSYSRSSSYEQYF. As DNA, the CDR3 is TGTGCCAGCAGTTACTCGAGATCGAGCTCCTACGAGCAGTACTTC.

This clone was seen a single time. This chain connects TRBV12-5 to TRBJ2-3, with 8 nucleotides matching TRBD2. This CDR3 is built from 16 residues. The ends lost 5 bases at V and 3 bases at J; junction bases unmatched: 10. Per the germline V gene, CDR1 is LGHNT and CDR2 is FRNRAP. CDR3 coding DNA: TGTGCTAGTGGTCCGCGGGGGACTAGTAAGACAGATACGCAGTATTTT. Protein product: CASGPRGTSKTDTQYF.

The chain employs TRBV9 and TRBJ2-1; TRBD1 might be the D (6 bases). Germline CDR1 reads SGDLS; CDR2 reads YYNGEE. This CDR3 is 15 amino acids long. Trimming took 3 bases from V and 4 from J, leaving 14 bases between them. The CDR3 coding sequence is TGTGCCAGCAGCGAGGGGGTTAACCTTTACAATGAGCAGTTCTTC. This encodes CASSEGVNLYNEQFF.

V and J are TRBV5-6 and TRBJ2-7; TRBD2 matches 11 bases. The germline V gene has CDR1 SGHDT and CDR2 YYEEEE. This CDR3 contains 17 residues. Trimming took 3 bases from V and 3 from J; bases not matched to a gene: 11. As DNA, the CDR3 is TGTGCCAGCAGCTCTCGACTAGCGGGGCTCCGGGGCTACGAGCAGTACTTC. Its protein is CASSSRLAGLRGYEQYF.

This clone was seen just once. The V call is TRBV19, the J call TRBJ1-5; 8 bases are a match to TRBD1. Germline values: CDR1 LNHDA, CDR2 SQIVND (reference sequence). The CDR3 consists of 14 residues. The V segment lost 6 bases and the J segment 7 bases; nucleotides outside the gene matches: 8. The CDR3 DNA reads TGTGCCAGTAGCCCGGCGGACAGGGCCCAGCCCCAGCATTTT. Translation gives CASSPADRAQPQHF.